The sequence of this TCR beta chain was determined in a study of blood T cell repertoires in COVID-19. Study context: Acute and convalescent COVID-19 samples came from the United States, Italy and Spain. The analysed material was cDNA or gDNA that came from T cells, B-cell-depleted T cells, or PBMCs.

Germline V gene sequence: CDR1 SGHAT, CDR2 FQNNGV. The ends lost 0 bases at V and 5 bases at J; junction bases unmatched: 9. This CDR3 contains 16 residues. The protocol was immunoSEQ multiplex PCR, while the TCRdb copy is restricted to in-frame clones and leaves out a portion. The sample consists of approximately 100,000 clones, approximately 88% of them appearing once. The TCR comes from a woman in her fifties or sixties with acute or convalescent COVID-19. The chain links TRBV11-2 to TRBJ2-5; 7 positions match TRBD2. The source material was peripheral blood. CDR3 protein: CASSLDWRGSKETQYF. CDR3 nucleotide sequence: TGTGCCAGCAGCTTAGATTGGCGCGGGAGTAAGGAGACCCAGTACTTC. Looking up the rest from reference TRBV11-2 and TRBJ2-5 gives the full variable domain: EAGVAQSPRYKIIEKRQSVAFWCNPISGHATLYWYQQILGQGPKLLIQFQNNGVVDDSQLPKDRFSAERLKGVDSTLKIQPAKLEDSAVYLCASSLDWRGSKETQYFGPGTRLLVL.